The 8 T cell receptor beta chains listed next were all sequenced from one sample in a study of T cells in Graves' hyperthyroidism and ophthalmopathy. Amplification targeted TCR beta CDR3 regions from RNA transcripts. The study used the HTBI primer set for a first-round RT-PCR of the TCR CDR3. Each CDR3 protein gets one entry after TCRdb re-called the multiplex PCR reads with MiXCR. Of about 300,000 distinct CDR3 sequences detected, roughly 19% appear once; the ten largest clones hold approximately 37%. The specimen was blood. The receptors originated from a man over 45 with Graves' ophthalmopathy.

V usage is TRBV11-2 and J usage is TRBJ2-3; no firm D call. Germline-derived CDR1 and CDR2 are SGHAT and FQNNGV. This CDR3 contains 14 residues. The V end was cut by 5 bases, the J end by 1 base, with 10 bases between. The CDR3 coding sequence is TGTGCCAGCAGCCAAGTTCAGGGCACAGATACGCAGTATTTT. Translated, it gives CASSQVQGTDTQYF.

This clonotype came up once. The V and J genes are TRBV19 and TRBJ2-1; unclear D gene. The germline CDR1 and CDR2 sequences are LNHDA and SQIVND (reference sequence). This CDR3 region has 12 residues. Trimming pared 3 bases from V and 9 bases from J, leaving 9 bases between. The DNA of the CDR3 is TGTGCCAGTAGTATTACACGAGGTGAGCAGTTCTTC. It translates to CASSITRGEQFF.

The rearrangement uses TRBV20-1 and TRBJ2-7, with D hard to call. Trimming removed 2 bases at V and 5 bases at J, with 10 bases between. The CDR3 runs to 12 residues. Looked up from germline, CDR1 is DFQATT and CDR2 is SNEGSKA (reference sequence). The CDR3 loop reads CSARRDSHEQYF. The DNA of the CDR3 is TGCAGTGCTAGAAGGGATTCCCACGAGCAGTACTTC.

This clonotype was observed many times. The V gene is TRBV20-1, the J gene TRBJ2-7, with D unresolved. V was cut by 7 bases and J by 1 base, with 11 bases left in between. Germline CDR1 DFQATT, CDR2 SNEGSKA (reference sequence). The CDR3 length is 12 residues. Here the CDR3 DNA reads TGCAGTGGGGAATTGGGTTCCTACGAGCAGTACTTC. Translated: CSGELGSYEQYF.

The chain carries TRBV7-2 and TRBJ2-1, with TRBD2 matching 8 bases. This CDR3 is built from 13 residues. V lost 1 base, J lost 15 bases, and 8 bases stayed unmatched. Germline V gene sequence: CDR1 SGHTA, CDR2 FQGNSA. The CDR3 DNA sequence: TGTGCCAGCAGCTTAGAAACGGGAGGGCCTCTGTTCTTC. Its translation is CASSLETGGPLFF.

This clonotype was found a few times. The rearrangement links TRBV5-1 to TRBJ2-1; D is undetermined. CDR1 is SGHRS, CDR2 YFSETQ, per germline. Trimming took off 0 bases at V and 8 bases at J, with 6 bases between the two ends. This CDR3 has 12 amino acids. The CDR3 here is CASSLDLDEQFF. In DNA, the CDR3 is TGCGCCAGCAGCTTGGATTTGGATGAGCAGTTCTTC.

This clonotype was seen more than once but under ten times. The chain uses TRBV15 and TRBJ2-1, with 9 bases lining up with TRBD2. The CDR3 is made up of 16 amino acids. J gave up 6 bases and V 3 bases, and 9 bases lay outside the gene matches. The germline gives CDR1 LNHNV, CDR2 YYDKDF (reference sequence). CDR3 sequence reads: CATSSPSGTHTNEQFF. The CDR3, as DNA: TGTGCCACCAGCAGTCCTAGCGGGACCCATACCAATGAGCAGTTCTTC.

The chain joins TRBV14 to TRBJ2-7; tentative D call: TRBD2 (5 bases). CDR1 and CDR2 from the germline V gene are SGHDN and FVKESK. This CDR3 has 15 residues. V was trimmed by 2 bases and J by 6 bases, leaving 17 bases between them. CDR3 in amino acids: CASSQHHSVSSEQYF. Written as DNA, the CDR3 is TGTGCCAGCAGCCAACACCATAGCGTTTCGAGCGAGCAGTACTTC.